This T cell receptor beta chain derives from a study of STAT5B mutations in CD4+ large granular lymphocyte leukemia. Study in general: Healthy donors showed HLA-associated enrichment of the CDR3 'QG' motif.

Trimming shortened V by 4 bases and J by 3 bases, and 7 bases separated the two germline ends. The CDR3 consists of 13 residues. Germline-derived CDR1 and CDR2 are MRHNA and SNTAGT. The table lists this clone with a few counts. The antigen is not known. Sequencing was at survey level. Per the study methods: A productive frequency of 2.59 x 10-5 was the lowest detectable. The assay was immunoSEQ multiplex PCR, and TCRdb's table has in-frame clones only and misses some. For V, J and clone size, that table is used; D and trimming come from the DNA. Among about 32,000 clones listed, 78% were seen once. Notes on the study in general: 8/27 top patient clones versus 2/35 control clones were TRBV06-family.

The chain uses TRBV6-4 and TRBJ1-5; no reliable D call. The sequence was collected from a human donor in good health. The sample was CD4+ T cells from blood buffy coats. CDR3 sequence reads: CASSGSLNQPQHF. CDR3 in DNA: TGTGCCAGCAGTGGTTCCCTCAATCAGCCCCAGCATTTT.